The sequence of this TCR beta chain was determined in a study of identical twins. Study observations and caveats: Part of the zero-insertion signal could reflect confounding by invariant MAIT and iNKT cells. Insertions were fewer in abundant cord blood beta clonotypes, whereas memory repertoires showed none of this pattern. Models underestimated TCR alpha sharing (out-of-frame) in monozygotic twins.

In germline, CDR1 is MNHNS, CDR2 SASEGT. The CDR3 spans 13 residues. V dropped 5 bases and J dropped 5; count of bases not matched to a gene: 2. This clonotype has a count of ten or more. Its target is unknown. A universal primer site was incorporated via template switching, and the cDNA contained unique molecular identifiers. TCRdb re-derived calls from the 5' RACE reads in MiXCR, one entry per CDR3 protein. There are 350,000 to 450,000 distinct CDR3 sequences in the sample; approximately 17% occur only once, and less than 15% lies in the top ten. The receptor was derived from a man between 50 and 59 years old in good health. The sample consisted of naive T cells sorted from blood. The rearrangement uses TRBV6-1 and TRBJ2-5, with 10 bases lining up with TRBD1. The CDR3 is CASSTGQGETQYF. CDR3 sequence (DNA): TGTGCCAGCAGTACGGGACAGGGGGAGACCCAGTACTTC.